The next 3 T cell receptor beta chains were all read from a single sample in a study of molecular identifiers for immune sequencing clone quantification. MiXCR, applied by TCRdb to the PCR reads, yields one record per CDR3 protein. The sample has fewer than 350,000 distinct CDR3 sequences; roughly 24% are singletons. The sequencing input was naive CD8+ T cells from blood, with Jurkat cell RNA spiked in. Subset of the sample: FACS-sorted CD8+CD4-CCR7+CD45RA+ naive T cells. Every receptor here comes from a human donor in good health. Some libraries in this study had Jurkat cell RNA spiked in.

Comment on this clonotype: A much larger clone differs from this one at a single base, so this may be a read error. The V and J genes are TRBV23-1 and TRBJ2-5, with 7 bases aligning to TRBD1. TRBV23-1 qualifies as an ORF whose function is uncertain. The CDR3 is 16 residues long. The CDR3 spells CASSQTGTDFQETLYF. The CDR3 bases are TGCGCCAGCAGTCAAACCGGGACAGACTTCCAAGAGACCCTGTACTTC.

This clonotype was recorded a few times. The chain recombines TRBV15 with TRBJ2-1; TRBD2 agrees at 8 bases. V trimming: 3 bases; J trimming: 3 bases; junction bases outside the gene matches: 1. Germline CDR1 reads LNHNV; CDR2 reads YYDKDF (reference sequence). The CDR3 is 14 amino acids. DNA of the CDR3: TGTGCCACCAGCAGGACTAGCGTCTACAATGAGCAGTTCTTC. Encoded protein: CATSRTSVYNEQFF. Full variable domain (remainder filled in from reference TRBV15 and TRBJ2-1): DAMVIQNPRYQVTQFGKPVTLSCSQTLNHNVMYWYQQKSSQAPKLLFHYYDKDFNNEADTPDNFQSRRPNTSFCFLDIRSPGLGDTAMYLCATSRTSVYNEQFFGPGTRLTVL.

This clonotype has only a few counts. The chain uses TRBV7-8 and TRBJ2-3; the match to TRBD1 covers 7 bases. Germline CDR1 SGHVS, CDR2 FQNEAQ. The ends lost 0 bases at V and 4 bases at J; junction bases unmatched: 10. The CDR3 is 17 amino acids. This CDR3 is CASSLADRGGRPDTQYF. CDR3 nucleotides: TGTGCCAGCAGCTTAGCGGATAGAGGGGGCCGTCCAGATACGCAGTATTTT. The full variable domain, completed using reference TRBV7-8 and TRBJ2-3, is GAGVSQSPRYKVAKRGQDVALRCDPISGHVSLFWYQQALGQGPEFLTYFQNEAQLDKSGLPSDRFFAERPEGSVSTLKIQRTQQEDSAVYLCASSLADRGGRPDTQYFGPGTRLTVL.